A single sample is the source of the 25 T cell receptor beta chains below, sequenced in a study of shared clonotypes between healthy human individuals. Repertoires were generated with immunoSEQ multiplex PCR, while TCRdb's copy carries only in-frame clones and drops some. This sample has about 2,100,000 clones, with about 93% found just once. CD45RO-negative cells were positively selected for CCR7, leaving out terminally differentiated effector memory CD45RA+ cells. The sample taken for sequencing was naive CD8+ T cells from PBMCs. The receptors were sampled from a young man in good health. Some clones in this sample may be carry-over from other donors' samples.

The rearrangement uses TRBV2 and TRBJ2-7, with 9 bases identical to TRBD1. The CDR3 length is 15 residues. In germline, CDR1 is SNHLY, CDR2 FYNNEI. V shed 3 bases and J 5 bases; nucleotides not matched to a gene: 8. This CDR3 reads CASSEWTGVSHEQYF. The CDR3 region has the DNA TGTGCCAGCAGTGAGTGGACAGGGGTTTCCCACGAGCAGTACTTC.

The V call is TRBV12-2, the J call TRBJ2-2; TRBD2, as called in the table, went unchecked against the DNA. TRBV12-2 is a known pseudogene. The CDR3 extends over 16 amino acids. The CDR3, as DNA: TGTGCAAGTCGCCAAAGTGGCGGGACGAACACCGGGGAGCTGTTTTTT. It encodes CASRQSGGTNTGELFF.

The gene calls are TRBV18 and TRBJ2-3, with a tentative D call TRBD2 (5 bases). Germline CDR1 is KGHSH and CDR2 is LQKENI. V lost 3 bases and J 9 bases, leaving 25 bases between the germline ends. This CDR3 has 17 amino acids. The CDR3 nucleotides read TGTGCCAGCTCACCCGTCACTAGAGGTCGCCGTCTCGAGACGCAGTATTTT. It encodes CASSPVTRGRRLETQYF.

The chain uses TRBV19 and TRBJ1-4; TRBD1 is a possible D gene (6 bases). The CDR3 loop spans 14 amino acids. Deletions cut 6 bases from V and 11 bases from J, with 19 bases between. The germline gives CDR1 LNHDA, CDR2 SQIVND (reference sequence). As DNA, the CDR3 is TGTGCCAGTAGAACAGGGCCTCGAGGATTGAAACTGTTTTTT. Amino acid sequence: CASRTGPRGLKLFF.

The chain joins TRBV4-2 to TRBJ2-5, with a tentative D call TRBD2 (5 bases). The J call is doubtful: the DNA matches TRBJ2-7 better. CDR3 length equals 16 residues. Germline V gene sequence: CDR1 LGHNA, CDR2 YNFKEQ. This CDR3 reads CASSQQTTTDVYEQYF. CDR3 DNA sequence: TGTGCCAGCAGCCAACAAACGACTACGGACGTCTACGAGCAGTACTTC.

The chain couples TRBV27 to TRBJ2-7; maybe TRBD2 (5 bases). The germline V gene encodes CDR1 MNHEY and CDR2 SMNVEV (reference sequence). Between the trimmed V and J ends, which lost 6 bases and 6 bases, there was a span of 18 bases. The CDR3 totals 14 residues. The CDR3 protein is CASRDRTGSGEQYF. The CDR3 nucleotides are TGTGCCAGCAGAGACCGGACGGGGTCGGGCGAGCAGTACTTC.

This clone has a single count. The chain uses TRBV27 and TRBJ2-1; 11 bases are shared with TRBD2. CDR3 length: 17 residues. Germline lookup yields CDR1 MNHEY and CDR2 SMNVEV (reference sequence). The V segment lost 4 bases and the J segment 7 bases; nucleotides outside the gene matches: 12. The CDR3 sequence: CASSSPQLAGVRNEQFF. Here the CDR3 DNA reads TGTGCCAGCAGTTCCCCGCAACTAGCGGGAGTTCGTAATGAGCAGTTCTTC.

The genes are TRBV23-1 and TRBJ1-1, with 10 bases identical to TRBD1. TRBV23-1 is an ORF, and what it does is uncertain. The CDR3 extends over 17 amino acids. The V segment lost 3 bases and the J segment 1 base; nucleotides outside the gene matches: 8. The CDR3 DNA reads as TGCGCCAGCAGTCAGTCCGGGACAGGGGCCCAGAACACTGAAGCTTTCTTT. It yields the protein CASSQSGTGAQNTEAFF.

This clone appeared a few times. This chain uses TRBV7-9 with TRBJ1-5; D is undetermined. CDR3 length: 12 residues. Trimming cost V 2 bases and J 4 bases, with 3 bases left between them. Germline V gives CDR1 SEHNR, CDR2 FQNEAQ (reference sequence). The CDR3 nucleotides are TGTGCCAGCAGCTTAAATAATCAGCCCCAGCATTTT. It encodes CASSLNNQPQHF.

This CDR3 is CASRPESNTGELFF. The CDR3 coding sequence is TGTGCCAGCAGACCTGAGTCGAACACCGGGGAGCTGTTTTTT. This chain links TRBV27 with TRBJ2-2, with unresolved D. Germline V gives CDR1 MNHEY, CDR2 SMNVEV (reference sequence). V was pared by 6 bases and J by 0 bases, with 8 bases between. This CDR3 has 14 residues.

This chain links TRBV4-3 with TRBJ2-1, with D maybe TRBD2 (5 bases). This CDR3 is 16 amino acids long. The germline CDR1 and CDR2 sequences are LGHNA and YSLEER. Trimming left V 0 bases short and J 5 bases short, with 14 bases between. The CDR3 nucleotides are TGCGCCAGCAGCCAAGATCGGGGAAGGCTCCACAATGAGCAGTTCTTC. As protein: CASSQDRGRLHNEQFF.

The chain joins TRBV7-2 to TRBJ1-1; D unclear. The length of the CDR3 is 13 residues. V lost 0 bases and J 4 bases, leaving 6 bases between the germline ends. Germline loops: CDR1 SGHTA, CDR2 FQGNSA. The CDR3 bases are TGTGCCAGCAGCTTAGCAGGCACCACTGAAGCTTTCTTT. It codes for CASSLAGTTEAFF.

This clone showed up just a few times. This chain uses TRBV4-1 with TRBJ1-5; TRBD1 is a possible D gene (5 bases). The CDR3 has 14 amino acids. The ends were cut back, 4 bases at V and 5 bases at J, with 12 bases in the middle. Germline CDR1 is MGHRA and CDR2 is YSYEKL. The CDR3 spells CASSLWDGDQPQHF. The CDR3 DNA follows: TGCGCCAGCAGCCTTTGGGACGGTGATCAGCCCCAGCATTTT.

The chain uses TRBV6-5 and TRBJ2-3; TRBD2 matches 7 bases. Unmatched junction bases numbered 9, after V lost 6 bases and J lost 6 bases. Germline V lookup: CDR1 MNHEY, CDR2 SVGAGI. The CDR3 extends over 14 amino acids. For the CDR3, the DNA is TGTGCCAGCAGATGGCGGGAGTCTGGGGATACGCAGTATTTT. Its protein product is CASRWRESGDTQYF.

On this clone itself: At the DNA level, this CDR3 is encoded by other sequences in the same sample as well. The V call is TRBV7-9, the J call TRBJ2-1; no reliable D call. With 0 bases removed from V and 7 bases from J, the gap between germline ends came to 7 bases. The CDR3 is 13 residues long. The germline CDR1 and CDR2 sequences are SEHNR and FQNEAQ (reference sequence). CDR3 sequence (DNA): TGTGCCAGCAGCTTAGCCAGATTAAATGAGCAGTTCTTC. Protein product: CASSLARLNEQFF.

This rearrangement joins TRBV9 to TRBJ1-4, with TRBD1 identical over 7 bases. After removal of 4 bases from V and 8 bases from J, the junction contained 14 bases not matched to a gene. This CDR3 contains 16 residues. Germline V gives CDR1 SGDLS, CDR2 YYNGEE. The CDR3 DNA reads TGTGCCAGCAGCTCCCGACAGGGCCTCCAAGGGGAAAAACTGTTTTTT. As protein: CASSSRQGLQGEKLFF.

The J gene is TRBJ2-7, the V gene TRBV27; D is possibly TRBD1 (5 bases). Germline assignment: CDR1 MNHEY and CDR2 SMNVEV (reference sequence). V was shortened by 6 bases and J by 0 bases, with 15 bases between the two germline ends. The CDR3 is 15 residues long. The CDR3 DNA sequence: TGTGCCAGCAGCCCAACCGTGGGGCTCTCCTACGAGCAGTACTTC. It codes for CASSPTVGLSYEQYF.

The CDR3 here is CASSLRGGTNYGYTF. The CDR3 coding sequence is TGTGCCAGCAGTTTACGGGGAGGGACTAACTATGGCTACACCTTC. The chain is built from TRBV27 and TRBJ1-2, with D hard to call. The V end lost 2 bases, the J end lost 0 bases, and 10 bases lay between the germline ends. The CDR3 spans 15 residues. CDR1 is MNHEY, CDR2 SMNVEV, per germline (reference sequence).

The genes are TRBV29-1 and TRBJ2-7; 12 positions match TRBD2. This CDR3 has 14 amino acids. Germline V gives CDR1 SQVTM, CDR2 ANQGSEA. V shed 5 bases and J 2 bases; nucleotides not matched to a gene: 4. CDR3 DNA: TGCAGCGTTCCTGGACTAGCGGGACCCTACGAGCAGTACTTC. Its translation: CSVPGLAGPYEQYF.

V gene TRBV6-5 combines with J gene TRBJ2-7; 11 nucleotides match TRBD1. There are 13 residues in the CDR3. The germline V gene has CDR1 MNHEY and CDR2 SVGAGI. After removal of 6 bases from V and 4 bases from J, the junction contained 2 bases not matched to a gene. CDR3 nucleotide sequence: TGTGCCAGCAGGGACAGGGGGCTATACGAGCAGTACTTC. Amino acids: CASRDRGLYEQYF.

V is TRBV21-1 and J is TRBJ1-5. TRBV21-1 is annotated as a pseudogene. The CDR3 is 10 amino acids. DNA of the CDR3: TGTGCCAGCCCCGGGGGACCCCAGCATTTT. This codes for CASPGGPQHF.

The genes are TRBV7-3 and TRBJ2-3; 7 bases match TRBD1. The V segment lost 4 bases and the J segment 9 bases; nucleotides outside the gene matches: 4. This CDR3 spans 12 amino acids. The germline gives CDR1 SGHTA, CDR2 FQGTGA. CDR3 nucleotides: TGTGCCAGCAGCTGGGACAGTACCACGCAGTATTTT. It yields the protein CASSWDSTTQYF.

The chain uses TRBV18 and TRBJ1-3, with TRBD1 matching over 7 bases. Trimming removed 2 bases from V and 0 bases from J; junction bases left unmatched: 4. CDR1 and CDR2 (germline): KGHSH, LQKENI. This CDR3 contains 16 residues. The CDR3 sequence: CASSPNRGDSGNTIYF. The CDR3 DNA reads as TGTGCCAGCTCACCAAACAGGGGAGACTCTGGAAACACCATATATTTT.

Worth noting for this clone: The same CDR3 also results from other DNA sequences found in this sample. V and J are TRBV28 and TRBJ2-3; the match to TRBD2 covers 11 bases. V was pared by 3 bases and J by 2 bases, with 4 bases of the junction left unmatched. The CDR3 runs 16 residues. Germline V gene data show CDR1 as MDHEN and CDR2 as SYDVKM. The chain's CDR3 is CASSLRGLAATDTQYF. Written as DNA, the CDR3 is TGTGCCAGCAGTTTGAGGGGACTAGCGGCCACAGATACGCAGTATTTT.

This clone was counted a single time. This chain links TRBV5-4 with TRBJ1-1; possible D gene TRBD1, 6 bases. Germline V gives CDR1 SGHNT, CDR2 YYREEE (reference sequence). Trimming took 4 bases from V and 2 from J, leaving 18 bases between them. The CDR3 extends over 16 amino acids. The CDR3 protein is CASSHNGRGGNTEAFF. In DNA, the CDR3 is TGTGCCAGCAGCCACAATGGGAGAGGGGGAAACACTGAAGCTTTCTTT.